The 3 T cell receptor beta chains presented below share a single source sample, sequenced in a study of regulatory T cells in long-lasting Graves disease. The sample's time point: persistent/refractory GD, antithyroid drugs over 5 years with positive TRAb. Isolated PBMC RNA provided the starting material for the TCR library. Investigators prepared the TCR beta libraries by applying iRepertoire HTBI primers and Arm-PCR of CDR3 regions. Each CDR3 protein is one row after TCRdb ran MiXCR on the multiplex PCR reads. This sample has roughly 400,000 distinct CDR3 sequences, with approximately 22% found just once. The sequencing used peripheral blood mononuclear cells (PBMCs), collected when the disease was refractory, from a patient treated with antithyroid drugs. The receptors shown here come from a female donor with Graves disease.

Of note for this clonotype: With a much larger clone just one base away, this may be a read error. This sequence joins TRBV2 and TRBJ1-2; D is ambiguous. CDR1 is SNHLY, CDR2 FYNNEI, per germline. This CDR3 has 16 amino acids. The CDR3 region has the DNA TGTACCAGCAGTGAAGCCGGCCCAGGTGCTAACTATGGCTACACCTTC. Amino acid sequence: CTSSEAGPGANYGYTF.

A few counts support this clonotype. This chain connects TRBV20-1 to TRBJ2-7, with 11 bases lining up with TRBD1. J was trimmed by 6 bases and V by 0 bases; bases with no gene match: 19. The germline CDR1 and CDR2 sequences are DFQATT and SNEGSKA (reference sequence). The CDR3 spans 19 residues. The CDR3 is CSARDLGQGATIRSTEQYF. In DNA form, the CDR3 reads TGCAGTGCTAGAGACCTAGGACAGGGGGCCACGATACGTTCAACCGAGCAGTACTTC.

Many counts were recorded for this clonotype. This chain connects TRBV20-1 to TRBJ2-7; 7 nucleotides match TRBD1. Germline lookup yields CDR1 DFQATT and CDR2 SNEGSKA (reference sequence). The CDR3 loop spans 14 amino acids. This CDR3 reads CSAGGVQVSYEQYF. In DNA form, the CDR3 reads TGCAGCGCAGGGGGAGTTCAGGTGTCTTACGAGCAGTACTTC.